This is a list of T cell receptor beta chains from one sample in a study of shared clonotypes between healthy human individuals. TCRdb's copy holds only in-frame clones and misses some; the assay was immunoSEQ multiplex PCR. The sample has roughly 720,000 clones, roughly 88% seen once; the top ten hold about 34%. The sample consisted of memory CD8+ T cells from PBMCs. The receptors stem from a man younger than 35 in good health. Some clones in this sample may be carry-over from other donors' samples. The CDR3 runs from the conserved cysteine through the conserved F or W. The order of the fields is CDR3 DNA, CDR3 protein, clone size, D gene, CDR3 length, J gene, V gene. A D gene is named only where the DNA matches it firmly. The size entry is marked missing in some rows and otherwise reads once, few, many or a size class.

CDR3 DNA: TGTGCCAGCAGTGAAGAAGGGGCTCAGCCCCAGCATTTT; CDR3 protein: CASSEEGAQPQHF; clone size: many; D gene: -; CDR3 length: 13; J gene: TRBJ1-5; V gene: TRBV6-1
CDR3 DNA: TGTGCCAGCAGCCCCTCCCAAGAGACCCAGTACTTC; CDR3 protein: CASSPSQETQYF; clone size: -; D gene: -; CDR3 length: 12; J gene: TRBJ2-5; V gene: TRBV5-4
CDR3 DNA: TGTGCCACCAGCAGAGTAACCGGGGACGAGCAGTACTTC; CDR3 protein: CATSRVTGDEQYF; clone size: once; D gene: -; CDR3 length: 13; J gene: TRBJ2-7; V gene: TRBV15
CDR3 DNA: TGTGCCAGCAGTTACTCAGGGGAGATCTCCTACGAGCAGTACTTC; CDR3 protein: CASSYSGEISYEQYF; clone size: -; D gene: -; CDR3 length: 15; J gene: TRBJ2-7; V gene: TRBV6-5
CDR3 DNA: TGTGCCAGCAGTTTAGCGGGAGGTCTTACCTACGAGCAGTACTTC; CDR3 protein: CASSLAGGLTYEQYF; clone size: -; D gene: TRBD2; CDR3 length: 15; J gene: TRBJ2-7; V gene: TRBV27
CDR3 DNA: TGTGCCAGCAGCGAAGGGGTAAGCTCCTACAATGAGCAGTTCTTC; CDR3 protein: CASSEGVSSYNEQFF; clone size: -; D gene: -; CDR3 length: 15; J gene: TRBJ2-1; V gene: TRBV9
CDR3 DNA: TGTGCCAGCCACTCGGGGTCAGCCTACGAGCAGTACTTC; CDR3 protein: CASHSGSAYEQYF; clone size: -; D gene: -; CDR3 length: 13; J gene: TRBJ2-7; V gene: TRBV5-6
CDR3 DNA: TGTGCCAGGGCTACTAGCGGGAGAGCAAATGAGCAGTTCTTC; CDR3 protein: CARATSGRANEQFF; clone size: -; D gene: -; CDR3 length: 14; J gene: TRBJ2-1; V gene: TRBV21-1
CDR3 DNA: TGTGCCAGCAGTTCTTGGGACACATTTAACACTGAAGCTTTCTTT; CDR3 protein: CASSSWDTFNTEAFF; clone size: -; D gene: -; CDR3 length: 15; J gene: TRBJ1-1; V gene: TRBV27
CDR3 DNA: TGTGCCAGCAGCTTAGCACCAGGGACGTCTAATGAAAAACTGTTTTTT; CDR3 protein: CASSLAPGTSNEKLFF; clone size: -; D gene: -; CDR3 length: 16; J gene: TRBJ1-4; V gene: TRBV7-9
CDR3 DNA: TGTGCCAGCAGCTTACATCCGAGATCCGAGCAGTACTTC; CDR3 protein: CASSLHPRSEQYF; clone size: -; D gene: -; CDR3 length: 13; J gene: TRBJ2-7; V gene: TRBV7-2
CDR3 DNA: TGCGCCAGCAGCGTCTCGCGGGACAGGCGATACAATGAGCAGTTCTTC; CDR3 protein: CASSVSRDRRYNEQFF; clone size: -; D gene: TRBD1; CDR3 length: 16; J gene: TRBJ2-1; V gene: TRBV5-1
CDR3 DNA: TGTGCCAGCAGTTTATTGGGCGGGGAGACCCAGTACTTC; CDR3 protein: CASSLLGGETQYF; clone size: -; D gene: -; CDR3 length: 13; J gene: TRBJ2-5; V gene: TRBV27
CDR3 DNA: TGTGCCAGCAGCCCACCTCCGGGTGAGCAGTTCTTC; CDR3 protein: CASSPPPGEQFF; clone size: -; D gene: -; CDR3 length: 12; J gene: TRBJ2-1; V gene: TRBV9
CDR3 DNA: TGTGCCAGCAGTTACTCGAGCGGATTCTCCAATGAGCAGTTCTTC; CDR3 protein: CASSYSSGFSNEQFF; clone size: -; D gene: -; CDR3 length: 15; J gene: TRBJ2-1; V gene: TRBV6-6
CDR3 DNA: TGTGCCAGCAGCTTAGGGGCAGCAACTAATGAAAAACTGTTTTTT; CDR3 protein: CASSLGAATNEKLFF; clone size: -; D gene: -; CDR3 length: 15; J gene: TRBJ1-4; V gene: TRBV7-9
CDR3 DNA: TGTGCCAGCAGTACTCACGCCCTGAACACTGAAGCTTTCTTT; CDR3 protein: CASSTHALNTEAFF; clone size: -; D gene: -; CDR3 length: 14; J gene: TRBJ1-1; V gene: TRBV28
CDR3 DNA: TGTGCCAGCAGCTTGAGTTTTGGGACAGGGGATTCTGGCACAGATACGCAGTATTTT; CDR3 protein: CASSLSFGTGDSGTDTQYF; clone size: once; D gene: TRBD1; CDR3 length: 19; J gene: TRBJ2-3; V gene: TRBV5-6
CDR3 DNA: TGTGCCTGGAGTGTGGGACAGGGGGCGGGCGAGCAGTACTTC; CDR3 protein: CAWSVGQGAGEQYF; clone size: -; D gene: TRBD1; CDR3 length: 14; J gene: TRBJ2-7; V gene: TRBV30
CDR3 DNA: TGCGCCAGCAGCACGGCTAGGACAGGGCACAATGAGCAGTTCTTC; CDR3 protein: CASSTARTGHNEQFF; clone size: -; D gene: TRBD1; CDR3 length: 15; J gene: TRBJ2-1; V gene: TRBV5-1
CDR3 DNA: TGTGCCAGCACCCTAGCGGGGCAGGGCGAGCAGTACTTC; CDR3 protein: CASTLAGQGEQYF; clone size: -; D gene: TRBD2; CDR3 length: 13; J gene: TRBJ2-7; V gene: TRBV7-9
CDR3 DNA: TGTGCCAGCGGCCGCCAGGGCAGATTAGCGAACACCGGGGAGCTGTTTTTT; CDR3 protein: CASGRQGRLANTGELFF; clone size: -; D gene: -; CDR3 length: 17; J gene: TRBJ2-2; V gene: TRBV11-2
CDR3 DNA: TGTGCCAGCAGTGAAGCAAGGACAGGCCGGCCCTACGAGCAGTACTTC; CDR3 protein: CASSEARTGRPYEQYF; clone size: -; D gene: TRBD1; CDR3 length: 16; J gene: TRBJ2-7; V gene: TRBV2
CDR3 DNA: TGTGCCAGCAGTTCCCCCGGCCCACATGGGGGACATGGCTACACCTTC; CDR3 protein: CASSSPGPHGGHGYTF; clone size: -; D gene: -; CDR3 length: 16; J gene: TRBJ1-2; V gene: TRBV6-5
CDR3 DNA: TGCAGCGTTGTGGCTGGGAACACCGGGGAGCTGTTTTTT; CDR3 protein: CSVVAGNTGELFF; clone size: -; D gene: -; CDR3 length: 13; J gene: TRBJ2-2; V gene: TRBV29-1
CDR3 DNA: TGTGCCAGCAGCTCCCGGCCCACAGGTCTAATCGGTTTTAACACCGGGGAGCTGTTTTTT; CDR3 protein: CASSSRPTGLIGFNTGELFF; clone size: -; D gene: -; CDR3 length: 20; J gene: TRBJ2-2; V gene: TRBV13
CDR3 DNA: TGTGCTAGTGGTTCAGGGCACTACGAGCAGTACTTC; CDR3 protein: CASGSGHYEQYF; clone size: -; D gene: -; CDR3 length: 12; J gene: TRBJ2-7; V gene: TRBV12-5
CDR3 DNA: TGTGCCAGCAGTACCGGGACAGGGGCCTACGAGCAGTACTTC; CDR3 protein: CASSTGTGAYEQYF; clone size: -; D gene: TRBD1; CDR3 length: 14; J gene: TRBJ2-7; V gene: TRBV9
CDR3 DNA: TGTGCCAGCAGCCAAATCTCTTGGACAGTCCCCTCCTACGAGCAGTACTTC; CDR3 protein: CASSQISWTVPSYEQYF; clone size: -; D gene: -; CDR3 length: 17; J gene: TRBJ2-7; V gene: TRBV14
CDR3 DNA: TGTGCCAGTAGTATGGGGTTCGACGACCTGAACACTGAAGCTTTCTTT; CDR3 protein: CASSMGFDDLNTEAFF; clone size: few; D gene: -; CDR3 length: 16; J gene: TRBJ1-1; V gene: TRBV19
CDR3 DNA: TGTGCCAGCACCATGGGACAGGGGAAGGCAGATACGCAGTATTTT; CDR3 protein: CASTMGQGKADTQYF; clone size: -; D gene: TRBD1; CDR3 length: 15; J gene: TRBJ2-3; V gene: TRBV9
CDR3 DNA: TGTGCCAGCAGTGAAGTGGCAGTACAAGAGACCCAGTACTTC; CDR3 protein: CASSEVAVQETQYF; clone size: -; D gene: -; CDR3 length: 14; J gene: TRBJ2-5; V gene: TRBV6-1
CDR3 DNA: TGTGCCAGCAGCCAAGTTAGGGACGTAGGGGCTGAAGCTTTCTTT; CDR3 protein: CASSQVRDVGAEAFF; clone size: -; D gene: -; CDR3 length: 15; J gene: TRBJ1-1; V gene: TRBV4-2
CDR3 DNA: TGTGCCAGCCAATCGATGCTATCCGGGGAGCTGTTTTTT; CDR3 protein: CASQSMLSGELFF; clone size: once; D gene: -; CDR3 length: 13; J gene: TRBJ2-2; V gene: TRBV9
CDR3 DNA: TGTGCCACCAGCTGGGACAGAACCTACGAGCAGTACTTC; CDR3 protein: CATSWDRTYEQYF; clone size: -; D gene: TRBD1; CDR3 length: 13; J gene: TRBJ2-7; V gene: TRBV15
CDR3 DNA: TGTGCCTGCTATGGGACTTACGGGAGGGCTTTCTTT; CDR3 protein: CACYGTYGRAFF; clone size: -; D gene: -; CDR3 length: 12; J gene: TRBJ1-1; V gene: TRBV30
CDR3 DNA: TGTGCCAGCATAGGGACAGGTTCCTACGAGCAGTACTTC; CDR3 protein: CASIGTGSYEQYF; clone size: -; D gene: TRBD1; CDR3 length: 13; J gene: TRBJ2-7; V gene: TRBV27
CDR3 DNA: TGCGCCAGCAGCCAAGACCTCGGGGTAGCGGCCTCCTACGAGCAGTACTTC; CDR3 protein: CASSQDLGVAASYEQYF; clone size: -; D gene: -; CDR3 length: 17; J gene: TRBJ2-7; V gene: TRBV4-1
CDR3 DNA: TGTGCCAGTAGCGGACAGATATATGGCTACACCTTC; CDR3 protein: CASSGQIYGYTF; clone size: -; D gene: -; CDR3 length: 12; J gene: TRBJ1-2; V gene: TRBV19
CDR3 DNA: TGTGCCAGTAGTATGTTGGGGGGCTACGCGACTGAAGCTTTCTTT; CDR3 protein: CASSMLGGYATEAFF; clone size: -; D gene: -; CDR3 length: 15; J gene: TRBJ1-1; V gene: TRBV19
CDR3 DNA: TGTGCCAGCACCCAGACTAGCGGGAGCTGGAAGACCCAGTACTTC; CDR3 protein: CASTQTSGSWKTQYF; clone size: once; D gene: TRBD2; CDR3 length: 15; J gene: TRBJ2-5; V gene: TRBV11-2
CDR3 DNA: TGTGCCAGCAGTTTAAGTAAGGGGAGCAATCAGCCCCAGCATTTT; CDR3 protein: CASSLSKGSNQPQHF; clone size: -; D gene: -; CDR3 length: 15; J gene: TRBJ1-5; V gene: TRBV27
CDR3 DNA: TGCGCCAGCAGCCAGATCGGAGGGGTGCAAGAGACCCAGTACTTC; CDR3 protein: CASSQIGGVQETQYF; clone size: -; D gene: -; CDR3 length: 15; J gene: TRBJ2-5; V gene: TRBV5-1
CDR3 DNA: TGTGCCACCAGCGCAACGGTAACGAACACTGAAGCTTTCTTT; CDR3 protein: CATSATVTNTEAFF; clone size: once; D gene: -; CDR3 length: 14; J gene: TRBJ1-1; V gene: TRBV15
CDR3 DNA: TGTGCCAGCAGCTCCCCATTGAACACTGAAGCTTTCTTT; CDR3 protein: CASSSPLNTEAFF; clone size: -; D gene: -; CDR3 length: 13; J gene: TRBJ1-1; V gene: TRBV7-9
CDR3 DNA: TGTGCCAGCAGCTTAGGAGTTAGTTTGGGCTATGGCTACACCTTC; CDR3 protein: CASSLGVSLGYGYTF; clone size: -; D gene: -; CDR3 length: 15; J gene: TRBJ1-2; V gene: TRBV11-2
CDR3 DNA: TGTGCCAGCAGTCTATACAGTTACGAGCAGTACTTC; CDR3 protein: CASSLYSYEQYF; clone size: once; D gene: -; CDR3 length: 12; J gene: TRBJ2-7; V gene: TRBV28
CDR3 DNA: TGTGCCAGCAGGCCAACAGGGGGCGTTTATGGCTACACCTTC; CDR3 protein: CASRPTGGVYGYTF; clone size: -; D gene: TRBD1; CDR3 length: 14; J gene: TRBJ1-2; V gene: TRBV6-5
CDR3 DNA: TGTGCCAGCAGTGCGGGCCTAATACCTATTGAGCAGTTCTTC; CDR3 protein: CASSAGLIPIEQFF; clone size: -; D gene: -; CDR3 length: 14; J gene: TRBJ2-1; V gene: TRBV14
CDR3 DNA: TGTGCCAGCAGTGACCTTGGCGGTGCAACTAATGAAAAACTGTTTTTT; CDR3 protein: CASSDLGGATNEKLFF; clone size: -; D gene: -; CDR3 length: 16; J gene: TRBJ1-4; V gene: TRBV6-1
CDR3 DNA: TGCGCCAGCAGCCCCGACAGGGGCAATCGCAATGAGCAGTTCTTC; CDR3 protein: CASSPDRGNRNEQFF; clone size: once; D gene: TRBD1; CDR3 length: 15; J gene: TRBJ2-1; V gene: TRBV4-3
CDR3 DNA: TGCGCCAGCAGCCGGTCGGCTCAGGGGAATGAGCAGTTCTTC; CDR3 protein: CASSRSAQGNEQFF; clone size: -; D gene: -; CDR3 length: 14; J gene: TRBJ2-1; V gene: TRBV4-1
CDR3 DNA: TGTGCCAGCAGCCCCCCCGGGACTAGCGGGCCGGGGCGGACCTACGAGCAGTACTTC; CDR3 protein: CASSPPGTSGPGRTYEQYF; clone size: -; D gene: TRBD2; CDR3 length: 19; J gene: TRBJ2-7; V gene: TRBV5-4
CDR3 DNA: TGTGCCAGTAGTATCGGTAGCGGCTTCTCTTACTCCTACGAGCAGTACTTC; CDR3 protein: CASSIGSGFSYSYEQYF; clone size: -; D gene: -; CDR3 length: 17; J gene: TRBJ2-7; V gene: TRBV19
CDR3 DNA: TGTGCCAGCTCACCGGGGACGGTTAGCAATCAGCCCCAGCATTTT; CDR3 protein: CASSPGTVSNQPQHF; clone size: -; D gene: -; CDR3 length: 15; J gene: TRBJ1-5; V gene: TRBV18
CDR3 DNA: TGTGCCAGCACCCTCCCCCATCCCTCGACAGGTACGTGGAACACCATATATTTT; CDR3 protein: CASTLPHPSTGTWNTIYF; clone size: -; D gene: -; CDR3 length: 18; J gene: TRBJ1-3; V gene: TRBV28
CDR3 DNA: TGTGCCAGCAGCTCGGGACTAGCGGGAGACATCTACGAGCAGTACTTC; CDR3 protein: CASSSGLAGDIYEQYF; clone size: -; D gene: TRBD2; CDR3 length: 16; J gene: TRBJ2-7; V gene: TRBV7-2
CDR3 DNA: TGTGCCATCTCACCAAACCTCTCCTACGAGCAGTACTTC; CDR3 protein: CAISPNLSYEQYF; clone size: -; D gene: -; CDR3 length: 13; J gene: TRBJ2-7; V gene: TRBV10-3
CDR3 DNA: TGTGCCAGCAGCCCACCTGGGGCTAGCGGGAGAGGTGAGCAGTTCTTC; CDR3 protein: CASSPPGASGRGEQFF; clone size: -; D gene: TRBD2; CDR3 length: 16; J gene: TRBJ2-1; V gene: TRBV9